This T cell receptor beta chain was identified in a study of blood T cell repertoires in COVID-19. In the study overall: The samples span acute and convalescent COVID-19 from the United States, Italy and Spain. PBMCs, B-cell-depleted T cells, or T cells were the source of the cDNA or gDNA that made up the material.

Method: immunoSEQ multiplex PCR; TCRdb's copy keeps in-frame clones and lacks some. The data contain a few hundred thousand clones, over 75% of them seen just once; the ten biggest clones take up roughly 4.1%. The CDR3 sequence is 16 residues long. Trimming cost V 4 bases and J 3 bases; bases outside gene matches: 6. Germline CDR1 is KGHSH and CDR2 is LQKENI. The clonotype was recovered from a middle-aged man with acute or convalescent COVID-19. V is TRBV18 and J is TRBJ2-1, with 10 bases that match TRBD2. Sequencing used peripheral blood. The CDR3 DNA follows: TGTGCCAGCTCACTGGGACTAGCGCCAATCTACAATGAGCAGTTCTTC. Its protein product is CASSLGLAPIYNEQFF. Full variable domain (outside the CDR3, taken from reference TRBV18 and TRBJ2-1): NAGVMQNPRHLVRRRGQEARLRCSPMKGHSHVYWYRQLPEEGLKFMVYLQKENIIDESGMPKERFSAEFPKEGPSILRIQQVVRGDSAAYFCASSLGLAPIYNEQFFGPGTRLTVL.